The rows below give T cell receptor beta chains drawn from one sample of a study of cytomegalovirus exposure and HLA in healthy donors. Using immunoSEQ multiplex PCR, the repertoire was profiled, and TCRdb retains in-frame clones only, with some absent. Of about 120,000 clones in the sample, 70% to 80% were seen once. Specimen: PBMCs. The receptors come from a young man in good health and CMV-seropositive. Each CDR3 is given with its conserved first and last residue. A D gene is named only where the DNA matches it firmly. A clone size is listed for some rows: how often the clone was seen (once, few, many), or a class if it is expanded.

size: -; D: -; V: TRBV27; J: TRBJ1-6; CDR3: CASSLAGPISYNSPLHF; DNA: TGTGCCAGCAGTTTAGCAGGGCCAATTTCCTATAATTCACCCCTCCACTTT
size: -; D: -; V: TRBV11-2; J: TRBJ1-1; CDR3: CASSRPYRGTEAFF; DNA: TGTGCCAGCAGCCGTCCTTACCGGGGCACTGAAGCTTTCTTT
size: -; D: -; V: TRBV5-4; J: TRBJ2-7; CDR3: CASSFGGKYEQYF; DNA: TGTGCCAGCAGCTTTGGGGGGAAGTACGAGCAGTACTTC
size: few; D: -; V: TRBV7-2; J: TRBJ2-1; CDR3: CASSLARGNEQFF; DNA: TGTGCCAGCAGCTTAGCGCGGGGTAATGAGCAGTTCTTC
size: -; D: TRBD1; V: TRBV2; J: TRBJ2-3; CDR3: CASSESGGADTQYF; DNA: TGTGCCAGCAGTGAATCAGGGGGCGCAGATACGCAGTATTTT
size: -; D: TRBD2; V: TRBV5-5; J: TRBJ2-5; CDR3: CASSSGLAGSTYQETQYF; DNA: TGTGCCAGCAGCTCGGGACTAGCGGGGAGCACGTACCAAGAGACCCAGTACTTC
size: once; D: TRBD2; V: TRBV7-9; J: TRBJ2-7; CDR3: CSSSLGRGLFSYEQYF; DNA: TGTTCCAGCAGCTTAGGGAGGGGTCTATTTTCCTACGAGCAGTACTTC
size: -; D: -; V: TRBV6-5; J: TRBJ1-2; CDR3: CASSYIPEANYGYTF; DNA: TGTGCCAGCAGTTATATCCCAGAAGCTAACTATGGCTACACCTTC
size: -; D: -; V: TRBV7-3; J: TRBJ1-1; CDR3: CASSLSSGNTEAFF; DNA: TGTGCCAGCAGCTTGTCGTCCGGGAACACTGAAGCTTTCTTT
size: -; D: -; V: TRBV7-9; J: TRBJ1-6; CDR3: CASSLGGGRDSPLHF; DNA: TGTGCCAGCAGCTTAGGCGGGGGGCGCGACTCACCCCTCCACTTT
size: -; D: -; V: TRBV30; J: TRBJ1-4; CDR3: CAWSNVTTNEKLFF; DNA: TGTGCCTGGAGTAATGTCACAACTAATGAAAAACTGTTTTTT
size: -; D: TRBD1; V: TRBV19; J: TRBJ1-2; CDR3: CASSPPGQGSYGYTF; DNA: TGTGCCAGTAGTCCACCGGGACAGGGCTCCTATGGCTACACCTTC
size: -; D: -; V: TRBV10-1; J: TRBJ1-1; CDR3: CASSESTRPRNTEAFF; DNA: TGCGCCAGCAGTGAGTCGACTCGGCCGCGGAACACTGAAGCTTTCTTT
size: -; D: -; V: TRBV7-2; J: TRBJ2-1; CDR3: CASSLNNYDEQFF; DNA: TGTGCCAGCAGCTTAAACAACTACGATGAGCAGTTCTTC
size: -; D: TRBD2; V: TRBV7-6; J: TRBJ2-7; CDR3: CASSSPGEGYEQYF; DNA: TGTGCCAGCAGCTCCCCGGGGGAGGGATACGAGCAGTACTTC
size: -; D: -; V: TRBV5-1; J: TRBJ2-5; CDR3: CASSANQETQYF; DNA: TGCGCCAGCAGCGCGAACCAAGAGACCCAGTACTTC
size: few; D: -; V: TRBV6-4; J: TRBJ1-1; CDR3: CASPRKGNVGEAFF; DNA: TGTGCCAGCCCACGGAAGGGGAATGTCGGTGAAGCTTTCTTT
size: -; D: TRBD1; V: TRBV18; J: TRBJ1-2; CDR3: CASSPRTGGIWNDGYTF; DNA: TGTGCCAGCTCACCACGAACAGGGGGCATTTGGAATGATGGCTACACCTTC
size: -; D: TRBD2; V: TRBV4-1; J: TRBJ2-5; CDR3: CASSQGLAGIQETQYF; DNA: TGCGCCAGCAGCCAAGGTCTAGCGGGGATCCAAGAGACCCAGTACTTC
size: -; D: -; V: TRBV15; J: TRBJ2-1; CDR3: CATSQANLYNEQFF; DNA: TGTGCCACCAGCCAAGCAAACCTCTACAATGAGCAGTTCTTC
size: few; D: -; V: TRBV7-6; J: TRBJ1-3; CDR3: CASSFAGSSGNTIYF; DNA: TGTGCCAGCAGCTTTGCGGGGAGCTCTGGAAACACCATATATTTT
size: -; D: TRBD1; V: TRBV6-5; J: TRBJ1-1; CDR3: CASRKGRQGNTEAFF; DNA: TGTGCCAGCAGGAAAGGTAGACAGGGGAACACTGAAGCTTTCTTT
size: -; D: TRBD2; V: TRBV5-4; J: TRBJ2-3; CDR3: CASSLTSGLSTDTQYF; DNA: TGTGCCAGCAGCTTGACTAGCGGGCTTAGCACAGATACGCAGTATTTT
size: once; D: TRBD1; V: TRBV28; J: TRBJ2-7; CDR3: CASSLIRDRGYYEQYF; DNA: TGTGCCAGCAGTTTGATCCGGGACAGAGGTTACTACGAGCAGTACTTC
size: -; D: -; V: TRBV28; J: TRBJ1-5; CDR3: CASSFARGVYSNQPQHF; DNA: TGTGCCAGCAGTTTTGCCAGGGGAGTTTATAGCAATCAGCCCCAGCATTTT
size: -; D: -; V: TRBV11-2; J: TRBJ2-3; CDR3: CASSLLRDSDTQYF; DNA: TGTGCCAGCAGCTTATTACGGGACTCAGATACGCAGTATTTT
size: -; D: TRBD1; V: TRBV11-1; J: TRBJ2-1; CDR3: CASSTGTGLGEQFF; DNA: TGTGCCAGCAGCACCGGGACAGGGCTAGGTGAGCAGTTCTTC